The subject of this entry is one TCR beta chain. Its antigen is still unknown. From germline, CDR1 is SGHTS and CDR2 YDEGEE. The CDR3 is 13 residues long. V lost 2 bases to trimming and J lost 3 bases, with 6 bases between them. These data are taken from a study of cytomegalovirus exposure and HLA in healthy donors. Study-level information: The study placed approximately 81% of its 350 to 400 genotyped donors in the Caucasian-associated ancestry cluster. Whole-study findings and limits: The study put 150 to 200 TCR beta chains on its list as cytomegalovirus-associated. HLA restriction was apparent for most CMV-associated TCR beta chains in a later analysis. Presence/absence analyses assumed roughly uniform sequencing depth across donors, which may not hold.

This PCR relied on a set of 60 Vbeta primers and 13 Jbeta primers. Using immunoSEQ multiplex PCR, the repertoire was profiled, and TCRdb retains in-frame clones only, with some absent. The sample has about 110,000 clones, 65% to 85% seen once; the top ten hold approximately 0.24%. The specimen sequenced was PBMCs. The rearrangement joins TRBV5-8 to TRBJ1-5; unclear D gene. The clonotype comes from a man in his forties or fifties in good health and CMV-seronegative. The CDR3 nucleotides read TGTGCCAGCAGCTTTAGCCACAATCAGCCCCAGCATTTT. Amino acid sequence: CASSFSHNQPQHF. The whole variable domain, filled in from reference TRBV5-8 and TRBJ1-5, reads EAGVTQSPTHLIKTRGQQATLRCSPISGHTSVYWYQQALGLGLQFLLWYDEGEERNRGNFPPRFSGRQFPNYSSELNVNALELEDSALYLCASSFSHNQPQHFGDGTRLSIL.